One and the same sample provided the 21 T cell receptor beta chains below, sequenced in a study of cytomegalovirus exposure and HLA in healthy donors. Researchers ran the PCR with 60 Vbeta and 13 Jbeta primers. Clones were read by immunoSEQ multiplex PCR, and TCRdb kept only the in-frame ones, dropping some. In the table there are 150,000 to 200,000 clones, 65% to 80% of which are singletons. The sequencing sample was made of PBMCs. Source of these receptors: a man younger than 35 in good health and CMV-seropositive.

This clone was counted a few times. The chain uses TRBV28 and TRBJ2-3; tentative D call: TRBD1 (7 bases). The CDR3 sequence is 14 residues long. Germline CDR1 reads MDHEN; CDR2 reads SYDVKM. The V and J ends lost 3 bases and 4 bases respectively, with 11 bases between them. CDR3 nucleotide sequence: TGTGCCAGCAGTTTGGGGGGACAGTCAGATACGCAGTATTTT. This encodes CASSLGGQSDTQYF.

V and J are TRBV19 and TRBJ2-3; TRBD1 matches at 9 bases. Germline loops: CDR1 LNHDA, CDR2 SQIVND (reference sequence). The CDR3 extends over 14 amino acids. The V gene end was trimmed by 9 bases and the J gene end by 6 bases; junction bases not matched to a gene: 10. The CDR3 DNA reads TGTGCCAGAAGCCGACAGGGGGAGTTGGATACGCAGTATTTT. As protein: CARSRQGELDTQYF.

This clone was counted between two and nine times. CDR3 nucleotides: TGCGCCAGCAGCGCCCGGGGACAGGGGGCCGACGGTAATGAAAAACTGTTTTTT. Translating it yields CASSARGQGADGNEKLFF. This chain connects TRBV5-1 to TRBJ1-4, with 12 nucleotides matching TRBD1. The junction had 11 bases not matched to a gene; V was cut back by 4 bases and J by 4 bases. The CDR3 consists of 18 residues. Germline-derived CDR1 and CDR2 are SGHRS and YFSETQ.

A note on this clone: The same CDR3 can be traced to other DNA sequences in this sample. The chain is built from TRBV7-2 and TRBJ1-1; tentative D call: TRBD1 (6 bases). V lost 5 bases and J lost 1, with 8 bases in between. This CDR3 region has 13 residues. Germline CDR1 reads SGHTA; CDR2 reads FQGNSA. The CDR3 here is CASSATGNTEAFF. CDR3 in DNA: TGTGCCAGCAGCGCGACAGGGAACACTGAAGCTTTCTTT.

V is TRBV6-4 and J is TRBJ2-2; tentative D call: TRBD2 (5 bases). CDR3 size: 13 residues. Germline V gives CDR1 MRHNA, CDR2 SNTAGT. The ends were cut back, 5 bases at V and 1 base at J, with 5 bases in the middle. The CDR3 bases are TGTGCCAGCAGTAGCGGGAACACCGGGGAGCTGTTTTTT. Translation: CASSSGNTGELFF.

V usage is TRBV5-1 and J usage is TRBJ1-5; no reliable D call. The germline CDR1 and CDR2 sequences are SGHRS and YFSETQ. The CDR3 covers 14 residues. V dropped 4 bases and J dropped 4 bases, with 12 bases sitting between them. The DNA of the CDR3 is TGCGCCAGCAGCCCCCAAACGGGTAATCAGCCCCAGCATTTT. Amino acid sequence: CASSPQTGNQPQHF.

The chain joins TRBV19 to TRBJ1-1, with 8 bases aligning to TRBD1. V was clipped by 3 bases and J by 1 base; unmatched bases: 7. CDR1 and CDR2 from the germline V gene are LNHDA and SQIVND (reference sequence). There are 16 residues in the CDR3. The CDR3 sequence is CASSMPSGTGNTEAFF. The DNA for the CDR3 is TGTGCCAGTAGTATGCCCTCAGGGACAGGGAACACTGAAGCTTTCTTT.

The rearrangement joins TRBV5-1 to TRBJ2-5, with 8 bases lining up with TRBD2. V trimming: 0 bases; J trimming: 2 bases; junction bases outside the gene matches: 9. CDR1 and CDR2 from the germline V gene are SGHRS and YFSETQ. This CDR3 comprises 17 residues. For the CDR3, the DNA is TGCGCCAGCAGCTTGGGGCGGGGGGCCTACATACAAGAGACCCAGTACTTC. The encoded protein is CASSLGRGAYIQETQYF.

For this clone: The sample carries other DNA sequences with the same CDR3. J is TRBJ2-3 and V is TRBV12-5; 7 positions match TRBD1. This CDR3 has 16 residues. Looked up from germline, CDR1 is LGHNT and CDR2 is FRNRAP. The ends lost 3 bases at V and 0 bases at J; junction bases unmatched: 6. The CDR3 DNA reads TGTGCTAGTGGTTTCCCCACAGGGGCTAGCACAGATACGCAGTATTTT. This encodes CASGFPTGASTDTQYF.

This clone has more than one count but fewer than ten. The rearrangement joins TRBV7-6 to TRBJ1-2, with 7 bases aligning to TRBD1. The CDR3 is 15 residues long. The V gene's germline CDR1 is SGHVS and CDR2 FNYEAQ. The V gene end was trimmed by 5 bases and the J gene end by 7 bases; junction bases not matched to a gene: 13. DNA of the CDR3: TGTGCCAGCAGCCCACTAACAGGGGACCCCGGTGGCTACACCTTC. Protein product: CASSPLTGDPGGYTF.

This sequence joins TRBV11-3 and TRBJ2-4, with D possibly matching TRBD1 (5 bases). The CDR3 contains 11 residues. The germline V and J ends were trimmed by 5 bases and 13 bases, with 12 bases remaining between them. Germline V gene data show CDR1 as SGHNT and CDR2 as YENEEA. CDR3 coding DNA: TGTGCCAGCAGCGACAGCCGTGTCCAGTACTTC. It yields the protein CASSDSRVQYF.

This clone appeared a few times. This chain uses TRBV2 with TRBJ2-1, with D unresolved. Germline loops: CDR1 SNHLY, CDR2 FYNNEI. Trimming shortened V by 6 bases and J by 0 bases, and 6 bases separated the two germline ends. This CDR3 is built from 13 residues. In DNA, the CDR3 is TGTGCCAGCAGGGCTGTCTCCTACAATGAGCAGTTCTTC. It specifies CASRAVSYNEQFF.

V gene TRBV11-3 combines with J gene TRBJ1-1, with 8 nucleotides matching TRBD1. The ends lost 3 bases at V and 7 bases at J; junction bases unmatched: 7. This CDR3 has 14 residues. CDR1 is SGHNT, CDR2 YENEEA, per germline. The CDR3 here is CASSLGQARGEAFF. The CDR3, as DNA: TGTGCCAGCAGCTTGGGACAGGCCCGAGGTGAAGCTTTCTTT. Full variable domain (rest looked up from reference TRBV11-3 and TRBJ1-1): EAGVVQSPRYKIIEKKQPVAFWCNPISGHNTLYWYLQNLGQGPELLIRYENEEAVDDSQLPKDRFSAERLKGVDSTLKIQPAELGDSAVYLCASSLGQARGEAFFGQGTRLTVV.

The chain has TRBV2 and TRBJ2-3; 7 nucleotides line up with TRBD1. V lost 7 bases and J lost 0; bases outside the gene matches: 16. CDR1 and CDR2 (germline): SNHLY, FYNNEI. The CDR3 runs 18 residues. CDR3 in DNA: TGTGCCAGCATGAAAAGGGGACAGCCGATTCTTAGCACAGATACGCAGTATTTT. It encodes CASMKRGQPILSTDTQYF.

In this sample, this clone turned up a few times. V gene TRBV11-3 combines with J gene TRBJ2-1, with D possibly TRBD1 on 5 matching bases. This CDR3 spans 15 amino acids. Trimming shortened V by 1 base and J by 10 bases, and 17 bases separated the two germline ends. Germline V gene sequence: CDR1 SGHNT, CDR2 YENEEA. The CDR3 region is CASSLASLGSGEQFF. In nucleotides, the CDR3 is TGTGCCAGCAGCTTAGCTTCGCTAGGGTCAGGGGAGCAGTTCTTC.

The V and J genes are TRBV27 and TRBJ1-1, with 8 bases identical to TRBD1. The germline CDR1 and CDR2 sequences are MNHEY and SMNVEV (reference sequence). This CDR3 is 14 amino acids long. Trimming cost V 4 bases and J 6 bases; bases outside gene matches: 7. The CDR3 is CASSSYGDRPEAFF. The CDR3 DNA follows: TGTGCCAGCAGTTCATACGGGGACAGGCCTGAAGCTTTCTTT.

The chain employs TRBV25-1 and TRBJ1-1, with D perhaps matching TRBD1 (5 bases). Trimming left V 1 base short and J 5 bases short, with 11 bases between. Per germline, CDR1 MGHDK and CDR2 SYGVNS. The CDR3 contains 14 residues. CDR3 protein: CASSELGRGTEAFF. CDR3 nucleotide sequence: TGTGCCAGCAGTGAATTGGGGCGAGGAACTGAAGCTTTCTTT.

The V gene is TRBV6-1, the J gene TRBJ1-1, with TRBD1 matching over 10 bases. The CDR3 spans 14 residues. The germline V gene has CDR1 MNHNS and CDR2 SASEGT. With 4 bases clipped from V and 4 bases from J, the junction kept 3 bases outside the gene matches. As DNA, the CDR3 is TGTGCCAGCAGTGGGGGACAGGGGATCACTGAAGCTTTCTTT. It yields the protein CASSGGQGITEAFF.

This chain links TRBV9 with TRBJ1-1; D not resolved. V was trimmed by 0 bases and J by 8 bases, leaving 8 bases between them. This CDR3 comprises 12 residues. Germline CDR1 reads SGDLS; CDR2 reads YYNGEE. For the CDR3, the DNA is TGTGCCAGCAGCGTAGGTACAGAAGAAGCTTTCTTT. As protein: CASSVGTEEAFF.

This clone was picked up a small number of times. The V gene is TRBV11-3, the J gene TRBJ1-1, with 9 bases fitting TRBD1. Trimming at V came to 7 bases and at J to 0 bases, leaving 15 bases not matched to a gene. Germline-derived CDR1 and CDR2 are SGHNT and YENEEA. This CDR3 has 18 amino acids. In nucleotides, the CDR3 is TGTGCCAGCAAGGGGGACAGGGCCAGACCCCGGATGAACACTGAAGCTTTCTTT. This codes for CASKGDRARPRMNTEAFF.

The V and J genes are TRBV7-9 and TRBJ1-1; a weak D match, TRBD1 (6 bases). V lost 5 bases, J lost 8 bases, and 18 bases lay in between. The CDR3 totals 14 residues. CDR1 and CDR2 (germline): SEHNR, FQNEAQ (reference sequence). CDR3 sequence reads: CASSPPGQGTEAFF. CDR3 in DNA: TGTGCCAGCAGCCCCCCGGGTCAGGGGACCGAAGCTTTCTTT.